These 26 T cell receptor beta chains were sequenced from one sample in a study of blood T cells in healthy people across ages. Sample-barcoded 5' priming and a J-beta primer mix drove a second PCR of about 6 to 12 cycles. One entry per CDR3 protein, called by TCRdb with MiXCR from the 5' RACE reads. The sample yields some 700,000 distinct CDR3 sequences, roughly 44% seen once. Specimen: blood. The source is an older woman in good health.

There are many counts of this clonotype. The V and J genes are TRBV7-3 and TRBJ2-1, with 7 bases that match TRBD2. The germline CDR1 and CDR2 sequences are SGHTA and FQGTGA. The CDR3 is 15 amino acids. After removal of 6 bases from V and 5 bases from J, the junction contained 10 bases not matched to a gene. This CDR3 is CASSLAGGRDNEQFF. As DNA, the CDR3 is TGTGCCAGCAGTCTCGCGGGCGGGAGAGACAATGAGCAGTTCTTC. Full variable domain (remainder filled in from reference TRBV7-3 and TRBJ2-1): GAGVSQTPSNKVTEKGKYVELRCDPISGHTALYWYRQSLGQGPEFLIYFQGTGAADDSGLPNDRFFAVRPEGSVSTLKIQRTERGDSAVYLCASSLAGGRDNEQFFGPGTRLTVL.

This chain joins TRBV7-8 and TRBJ2-3; either TRBD1 or TRBD2 may supply D (5 bases each). CDR3 length equals 19 residues. Germline CDR1 SGHVS, CDR2 FQNEAQ. V was trimmed by 2 bases and J by 0 bases, leaving 21 bases between them. CDR3 protein: CASSLRGTGGLLSTDTQYF. CDR3 DNA sequence: TGTGCCAGCAGCTTAAGGGGCACAGGCGGACTCCTTAGCACAGATACGCAGTATTTT.

This clonotype was found a few times. The chain uses TRBV20-1 and TRBJ1-5, with D hard to call. V lost 3 bases and J lost 2, with 11 bases in between. Per germline, CDR1 DFQATT and CDR2 SNEGSKA (reference sequence). The CDR3 extends over 14 amino acids. The CDR3 nucleotides are TGCAGTGCTAGCGATGAGTTTGGCAATCAGCCCCAGCATTTT. This gives the protein CSASDEFGNQPQHF.

This clonotype was seen a handful of times. The chain recombines TRBV12-3 or TRBV12-4 with TRBJ2-1, with 10 nucleotides matching TRBD2. The CDR3 runs 16 residues. The trim removed 3 bases at V and 7 bases at J, leaving 9 bases unmatched. The CDR3 sequence is CASSFEWLAGVNEQFF. In nucleotides, the CDR3 is TGTGCCAGCAGTTTCGAGTGGCTAGCGGGAGTTAATGAGCAGTTCTTC.

The chain is built from TRBV5-6 and TRBJ2-7, with TRBD1 identical over 9 bases. The CDR3 totals 15 residues. Germline values: CDR1 SGHDT, CDR2 YYEEEE. With V trimmed by 4 bases and J by 5 bases, 10 bases remained unmatched. In DNA form, the CDR3 reads TGTGCCAGCAGCCATGCCGGGACAGGGCGCCACGAGCAGTACTTC. Protein sequence: CASSHAGTGRHEQYF.

This chain links TRBV4-1 with TRBJ2-1, with 16 positions matching TRBD2. The CDR3 has 20 residues. Trimming took 3 bases from V and 5 from J; bases not matched to a gene: 13. Germline loops: CDR1 MGHRA, CDR2 YSYEKL. CDR3 sequence reads: CASSHHSGTSGGVIHNEQFF. CDR3 coding DNA: TGCGCCAGCAGCCATCACTCCGGGACTAGCGGGGGGGTTATCCACAATGAGCAGTTCTTC.

This clonotype was counted between two and nine times. The rearrangement joins TRBV9 to TRBJ2-7; D remains ambiguous. V lost 0 bases to trimming and J lost 5 bases, with 9 bases between them. The CDR3 is 13 residues long. Germline values: CDR1 SGDLS, CDR2 YYNGEE. CDR3 bases: TGTGCCAGCAGCGTAGGTGTCATCCACGAGCAGTACTTC. This encodes CASSVGVIHEQYF.

This clonotype was observed a handful of times. The rearrangement uses TRBV20-1 and TRBJ2-3, with 11 bases fitting TRBD2. Trimming at V came to 1 base and at J to 5 bases, leaving 14 bases not matched to a gene. Germline V gene sequence: CDR1 DFQATT, CDR2 SNEGSKA (reference sequence). The CDR3 has 18 amino acids. The CDR3 DNA is TGCAGTGCTAGAGTCCCTCACGGTAGCGGGGGGGAAATAGATACGCAGTATTTT. Its translation is CSARVPHGSGGEIDTQYF.

This chain links TRBV9 with TRBJ2-7, with a tentative D call TRBD1 (6 bases). Germline assignment: CDR1 SGDLS and CDR2 YYNGEE. The CDR3 contains 15 residues. Deletions cut 0 bases from V and 2 bases from J, with 12 bases between. The CDR3 sequence is CASSVEWTATYEQYF. As DNA, the CDR3 is TGTGCCAGCAGCGTAGAGTGGACAGCTACCTACGAGCAGTACTTC.

The rearrangement joins TRBV10-3 to TRBJ2-1, with D possibly being TRBD1 (6 bases). This CDR3 contains 9 residues. CDR1 and CDR2 (germline): ENHRY, SYGVKD. V shed 8 bases and J shed 10 bases, with 6 bases lying between them. The CDR3 DNA is TGTGCCATCGGGACAGAGCAGTTCTTC. It translates to CAIGTEQFF.

Only a few counts were recorded for this clonotype. The chain employs TRBV20-1 and TRBJ1-2, with D maybe TRBD1 (6 bases). V lost 3 bases, J lost 5 bases, and 16 bases lay in between. The CDR3 loop spans 14 amino acids. The germline CDR1 and CDR2 sequences are DFQATT and SNEGSKA (reference sequence). The DNA of the CDR3 is TGCAGTGCTAGGCGGGACACTGAGGGGTATGGCTACACCTTC. This encodes CSARRDTEGYGYTF.

This clonotype has more than one count but fewer than ten. J is TRBJ2-1 and V is TRBV29-1; 10 bases map to TRBD1. After removal of 2 bases from V and 3 bases from J, the junction contained 7 bases not matched to a gene. The germline CDR1 and CDR2 sequences are SQVTM and ANQGSEA. CDR3 length: 16 residues. As DNA, the CDR3 is TGCAGCGTTGAATTGGGGACAGGGGATTTCTACAATGAGCAGTTCTTC. It specifies CSVELGTGDFYNEQFF.

This clonotype was recorded a few times. The V gene is TRBV3-1, the J gene TRBJ1-2; D might be TRBD1 (6 bases). V dropped 1 base and J dropped 2 bases, with 26 bases sitting between them. Per the germline V gene, CDR1 is LGHDT and CDR2 is YNNKEL (reference sequence). This CDR3 contains 20 residues. DNA for the CDR3: TGTGCCAGCAGCCAAGCTACCCCACTTACACCCGGGACACAGAACTATGGCTACACCTTC. It specifies CASSQATPLTPGTQNYGYTF. The full variable domain, completed using reference TRBV3-1 and TRBJ1-2, is DTAVSQTPKYLVTQMGNDKSIKCEQNLGHDTMYWYKQDSKKFLKIMFSYNNKELIINETVPNRFSPKSPDKAHLNLHINSLELGDSAVYFCASSQATPLTPGTQNYGYTFGSGTRLTVV.

This clonotype appeared a few times. The genes are TRBV28 and TRBJ1-2; no reliable D call. The CDR3 contains 13 residues. CDR1 and CDR2 from the germline V gene are MDHEN and SYDVKM. The V and J ends lost 5 bases and 2 bases respectively, with 9 bases between them. Written as DNA, the CDR3 is TGTGCCAGCAGTGCCGGGCCCAACTATGGCTACACCTTC. Translating it yields CASSAGPNYGYTF.

The rearrangement uses TRBV7-2 and TRBJ2-5; 9 nucleotides align to TRBD2. The DNA end is more similar to TRBJ2-7, so the J call may be wrong. There are 15 residues in the CDR3. The V gene's germline CDR1 is SGHTA and CDR2 FQGNSA. Written as DNA, the CDR3 is TGTGCCAGCAGCTTATGGCCTAGCGGGAACTACGAGCAGTACTTC. Translated, it gives CASSLWPSGNYEQYF.

The rearrangement uses TRBV27 and TRBJ1-6; D may be TRBD1 (5 bases). The germline CDR1 and CDR2 sequences are MNHEY and SMNVEV (reference sequence). The CDR3 runs 13 residues. V lost 4 bases and J lost 9, with 10 bases in between. Here the CDR3 reads CASSSNGGSPLHF. The CDR3 DNA reads as TGTGCCAGCAGTTCTAACGGGGGTTCACCCCTCCACTTT.

This clonotype showed up many times. The J gene is TRBJ2-5, the V gene TRBV7-2; 9 nucleotides line up with TRBD1. Germline V gene lookup returns CDR1 SGHTA and CDR2 FQGNSA. The CDR3 totals 15 residues. The ends lost 4 bases at V and 5 bases at J; junction bases unmatched: 8. CDR3 residues: CASSSRTGAEETQYF. The CDR3 coding sequence is TGTGCCAGCAGCTCCAGGACAGGGGCGGAGGAGACCCAGTACTTC.

This clonotype was found a few times. The rearrangement links TRBV28 to TRBJ1-1; 10 bases align to TRBD1. Germline lookup yields CDR1 MDHEN and CDR2 SYDVKM. J was trimmed by 6 bases and V by 6 bases; bases with no gene match: 4. The CDR3 has 13 residues. The CDR3 here is CASREGQGSEAFF. CDR3 bases: TGTGCCAGCAGGGAGGGACAGGGGTCTGAAGCTTTCTTT.

This sequence joins TRBV4-2 and TRBJ2-1; 8 bases align to TRBD2. Germline CDR1 LGHNA, CDR2 YNFKEQ. The CDR3 is 16 amino acids. V shed 1 base and J 6 bases; nucleotides not matched to a gene: 8. CDR3 sequence reads: CASSQVGRAPGNEQFF. The CDR3 region has the DNA TGTGCCAGCAGCCAAGTCGGGAGGGCGCCGGGCAATGAGCAGTTCTTC.

Written as DNA, the CDR3 is TGCGCCAGCAGCCAAGATCCGCCACTAGCCTACAATCCCTACGAGCAGTACTTC. It is translated as CASSQDPPLAYNPYEQYF. V is TRBV4-1 and J is TRBJ2-7; D might be TRBD2 (6 bases). Germline V gene data show CDR1 as MGHRA and CDR2 as YSYEKL. The V gene lost 0 bases and the J gene lost 2 bases, with 20 bases spanning the gap. This CDR3 is built from 18 residues.

The V and J genes are TRBV2 and TRBJ2-1; TRBD2 matches 9 bases. Trimming removed 7 bases from V and 5 bases from J; junction bases left unmatched: 9. The CDR3 contains 15 residues. Looked up from germline, CDR1 is SNHLY and CDR2 is FYNNEI. CDR3 region: CASIIDSGGHNEQFF. CDR3 DNA sequence: TGTGCCAGCATCATAGATAGCGGGGGCCACAATGAGCAGTTCTTC.

The chain employs TRBV12-3 or TRBV12-4 and TRBJ1-5; TRBD1 matches 7 bases. V dropped 3 bases and J dropped 7; count of bases not matched to a gene: 6. This CDR3 spans 14 amino acids. Here the CDR3 reads CASSFTGDGQPQHF. CDR3 in DNA: TGTGCCAGCAGTTTTACAGGGGACGGACAGCCCCAGCATTTT.

The chain joins TRBV6-2 or TRBV6-3 to TRBJ2-7, with no clear D. Trimming removed 4 bases at V and 2 bases at J, with 12 bases between. CDR1 and CDR2 (germline): MNHEY, SVGEGT. The CDR3 is 14 residues long. The CDR3 protein is CASSLPLQPYEQYF. CDR3 DNA sequence: TGTGCCAGCAGTTTACCCCTCCAGCCCTACGAGCAGTACTTC.

This clonotype was seen ten or more times. The chain combines TRBV4-2 with TRBJ2-7; 7 positions match TRBD2. The CDR3 runs 17 residues. Germline-derived CDR1 and CDR2 are LGHNA and YNFKEQ. The V gene end was trimmed by 1 base and the J gene end by 0 bases; junction bases not matched to a gene: 9. In DNA form, the CDR3 reads TGTGCCAGCAGCCAAGGACCCCGGGGCGGGGGCTCCTACGAGCAGTACTTC. The encoded protein is CASSQGPRGGGSYEQYF.

This clonotype was counted between two and nine times. The V and J genes are TRBV7-3 and TRBJ2-3, with D perhaps matching TRBD1 (5 bases). The CDR3 loop spans 16 amino acids. CDR1 is SGHTA, CDR2 FQGTGA, per germline. Trimming took 5 bases from V and 1 from J, leaving 16 bases between them. The CDR3 region is CASSTTTDLGTDTQYF. In nucleotides, the CDR3 is TGTGCCAGCAGCACTACGACAGATTTAGGCACAGATACGCAGTATTTT.

This chain joins TRBV20-1 and TRBJ1-5; D unresolved. Deletions cut 4 bases from V and 3 bases from J, with 13 bases between. Germline loops: CDR1 DFQATT, CDR2 SNEGSKA (reference sequence). The CDR3 is 14 amino acids. The CDR3 DNA is TGCAGTGCTAAGGAGGGAGGCCCCAATCAGCCCCAGCATTTT. Encoded protein: CSAKEGGPNQPQHF.